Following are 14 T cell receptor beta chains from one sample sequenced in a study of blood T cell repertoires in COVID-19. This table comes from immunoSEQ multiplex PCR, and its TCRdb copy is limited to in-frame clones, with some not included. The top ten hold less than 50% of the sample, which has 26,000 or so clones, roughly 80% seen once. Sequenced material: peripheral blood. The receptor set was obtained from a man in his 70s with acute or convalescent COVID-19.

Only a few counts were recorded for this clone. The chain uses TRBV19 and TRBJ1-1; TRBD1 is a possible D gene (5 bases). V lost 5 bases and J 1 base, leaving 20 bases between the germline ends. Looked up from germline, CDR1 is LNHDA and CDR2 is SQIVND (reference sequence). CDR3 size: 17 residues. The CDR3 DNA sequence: TGTGCCAGTAGTCCCCCCGGGGGGGGGTTTGGGAACACTGAAGCTTTCTTT. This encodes CASSPPGGGFGNTEAFF.

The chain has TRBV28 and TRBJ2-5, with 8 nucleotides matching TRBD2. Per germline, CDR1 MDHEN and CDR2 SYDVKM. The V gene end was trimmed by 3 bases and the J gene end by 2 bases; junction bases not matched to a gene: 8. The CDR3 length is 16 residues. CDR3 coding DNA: TGTGCCAGCAGTTTCGGGCGGGGGGCCAGGCAAGAGACCCAGTACTTC. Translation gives CASSFGRGARQETQYF.

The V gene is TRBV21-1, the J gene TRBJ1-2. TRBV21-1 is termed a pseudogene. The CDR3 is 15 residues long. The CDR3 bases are TGTGCCAGCACCCCGAAGAGGGAAGAACTCTATGGCTACACCTTC. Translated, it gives CASTPKREELYGYTF.

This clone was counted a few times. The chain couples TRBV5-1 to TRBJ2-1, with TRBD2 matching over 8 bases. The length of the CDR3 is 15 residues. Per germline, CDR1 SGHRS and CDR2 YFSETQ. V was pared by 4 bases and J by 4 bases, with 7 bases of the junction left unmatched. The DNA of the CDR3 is TGCGCCAGCAGCCCACAAAGCGGGAGATACAATGAGCAGTTCTTC. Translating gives CASSPQSGRYNEQFF. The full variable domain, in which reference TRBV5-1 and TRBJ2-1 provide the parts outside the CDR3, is KAGVTQTPRYLIKTRGQQVTLSCSPISGHRSVSWYQQTPGQGLQFLFEYFSETQRNKGNFPGRFSGRQFSNSRSEMNVSTLELGDSALYLCASSPQSGRYNEQFFGPGTRLTVL.

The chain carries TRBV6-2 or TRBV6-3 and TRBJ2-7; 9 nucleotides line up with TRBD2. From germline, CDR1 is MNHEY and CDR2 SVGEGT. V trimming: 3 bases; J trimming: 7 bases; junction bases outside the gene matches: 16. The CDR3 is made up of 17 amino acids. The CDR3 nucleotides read TGTGCCAGCAGTTATACGGTCCGCGGTAGCGGGGGCTTGGAGCAGTACTTC. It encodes CASSYTVRGSGGLEQYF.

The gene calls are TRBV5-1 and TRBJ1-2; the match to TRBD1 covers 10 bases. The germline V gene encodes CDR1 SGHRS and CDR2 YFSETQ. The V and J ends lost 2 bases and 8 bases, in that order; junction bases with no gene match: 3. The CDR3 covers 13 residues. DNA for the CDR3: TGCGCCAGCAGCTTAGACAGGGGGCGAGGCTACACCTTC. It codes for CASSLDRGRGYTF.

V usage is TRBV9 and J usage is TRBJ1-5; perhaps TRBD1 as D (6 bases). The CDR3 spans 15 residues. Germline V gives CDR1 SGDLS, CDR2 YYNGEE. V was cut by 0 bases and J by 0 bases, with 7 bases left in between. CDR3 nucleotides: TGTGCCAGCAGCGTAGGACAGGATAGCAATCAGCCCCAGCATTTT. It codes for CASSVGQDSNQPQHF.

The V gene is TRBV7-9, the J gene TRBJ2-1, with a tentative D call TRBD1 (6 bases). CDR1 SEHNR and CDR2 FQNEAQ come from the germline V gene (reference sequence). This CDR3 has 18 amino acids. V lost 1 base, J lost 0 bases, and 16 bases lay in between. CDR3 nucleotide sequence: TGTGCCAGCAGCTTAGGGTTAGGGGGTTCTAGCTCCTACAATGAGCAGTTCTTC. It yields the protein CASSLGLGGSSSYNEQFF.

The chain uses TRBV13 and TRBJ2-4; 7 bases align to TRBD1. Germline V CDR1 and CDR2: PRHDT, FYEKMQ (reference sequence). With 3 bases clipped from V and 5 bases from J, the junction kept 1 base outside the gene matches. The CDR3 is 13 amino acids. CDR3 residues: CASSFTGENIQYF. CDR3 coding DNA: TGTGCCAGCAGCTTCACAGGGGAAAACATTCAGTACTTC.

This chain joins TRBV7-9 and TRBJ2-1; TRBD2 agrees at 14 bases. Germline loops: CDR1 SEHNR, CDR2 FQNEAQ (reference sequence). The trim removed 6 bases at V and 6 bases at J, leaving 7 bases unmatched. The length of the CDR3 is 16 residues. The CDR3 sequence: CASRSGTSGSINEQFF. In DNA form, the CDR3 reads TGTGCCAGCAGGTCCGGGACTAGCGGGAGTATCAATGAGCAGTTCTTC.

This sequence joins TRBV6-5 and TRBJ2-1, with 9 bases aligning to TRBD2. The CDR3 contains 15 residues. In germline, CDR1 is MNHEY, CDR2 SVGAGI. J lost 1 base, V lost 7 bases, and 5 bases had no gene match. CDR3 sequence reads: CASTLLAGSYNEQFF. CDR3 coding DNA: TGTGCCAGCACTTTGCTAGCGGGATCCTACAATGAGCAGTTCTTC.

The CDR3 region is CASSGLDRESLLAKNIQYF. The CDR3 DNA follows: TGTGCCAGCAGCGGATTGGACAGGGAAAGTTTACTAGCCAAAAACATTCAGTACTTC. The J gene is TRBJ2-4, the V gene TRBV7-2; TRBD1 matches at 8 bases. The CDR3 has 19 residues. Germline V lookup: CDR1 SGHTA, CDR2 FQGNSA. Germline trimming cut 5 bases from V and 0 bases from J; bases unmatched to any gene: 15.

The CDR3 is CASSQFVGTGELFF. Written as DNA, the CDR3 is TGCGCCAGCAGCCAATTCGTCGGCACCGGGGAGCTGTTTTTT. This chain uses TRBV4-1 with TRBJ2-2; no reliable D call. The V and J ends lost 2 bases and 4 bases respectively, with 8 bases between them. The germline CDR1 and CDR2 sequences are MGHRA and YSYEKL. This CDR3 contains 14 residues.

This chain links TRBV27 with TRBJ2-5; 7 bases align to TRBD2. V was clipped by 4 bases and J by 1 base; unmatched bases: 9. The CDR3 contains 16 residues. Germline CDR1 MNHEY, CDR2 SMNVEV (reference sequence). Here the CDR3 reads CASSSVLLAPQETQYF. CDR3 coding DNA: TGTGCCAGCAGTTCCGTCCTACTAGCGCCCCAAGAGACCCAGTACTTC.